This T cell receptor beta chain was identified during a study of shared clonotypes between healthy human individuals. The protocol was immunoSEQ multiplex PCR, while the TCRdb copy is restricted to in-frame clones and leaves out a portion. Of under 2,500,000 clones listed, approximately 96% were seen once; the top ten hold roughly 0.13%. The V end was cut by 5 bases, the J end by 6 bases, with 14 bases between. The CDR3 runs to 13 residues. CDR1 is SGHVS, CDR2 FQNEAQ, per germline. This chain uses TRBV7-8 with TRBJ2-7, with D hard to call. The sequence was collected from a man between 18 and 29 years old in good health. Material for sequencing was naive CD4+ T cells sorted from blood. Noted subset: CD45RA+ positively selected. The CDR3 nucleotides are TGTGCCAGCAGCCCCGGTGGAAGGAGCGAGCAGTACTTC. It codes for CASSPGGRSEQYF.